This TCR beta chain derives from a study of blood T cell repertoires in COVID-19. Across the study: Italy, Spain and the United States were the sources of the convalescent and acute COVID-19 samples.

This clone showed up just a few times. The repertoire was sequenced with immunoSEQ multiplex PCR; TCRdb's copy has only in-frame clones and lacks some. The profile shows fewer than 400,000 clones, approximately 87% of them singletons. The CDR3 covers 16 residues. Germline-derived CDR1 and CDR2 are SGHRS and YFSETQ. Trimming took off 4 bases at V and 7 bases at J, with 18 bases between the two ends. The sequencing input was PBMCs or T cells enriched from blood (not recorded which). The chain uses TRBV5-1 and TRBJ1-6, with a tentative D call TRBD1 (5 bases). This TCR came from a woman between 45 and 65 years old who had recovered from COVID-19. CDR3 coding DNA: TGCGCCAGCAGCCGGATGGCGGGGGAAGTCAATTCACCCCTCCACTTT. Translation gives CASSRMAGEVNSPLHF.